The 5 T cell receptor beta chains below all came from one sample that was sequenced in a study of blood T cell repertoires in COVID-19. Here immunoSEQ multiplex PCR was the method, and the copy in TCRdb shows in-frame clones only, minus some. The sample records some 250,000 clones, 85% to 90% being singletons. The sample was PBMCs or T cells enriched from blood (not recorded which). The origin of the receptors is a woman between 25 and 40 years old with acute COVID-19.

The J gene is TRBJ1-2, the V gene TRBV27; D remains unclear. Trimming took off 4 bases at V and 6 bases at J, with 18 bases between the two ends. In germline, CDR1 is MNHEY, CDR2 SMNVEV (reference sequence). The CDR3 runs to 15 residues. CDR3 sequence: CASSSALPFADGYTF. The CDR3 nucleotides are TGTGCCAGCAGTTCTGCCTTACCTTTCGCGGATGGCTACACCTTC.

The chain employs TRBV3-1 (or the pseudogene TRBV3-2) and TRBJ1-2; 9 bases agree with TRBD1. Germline assignment: CDR1 LGHDT and CDR2 YNNKEL (reference sequence). With V trimmed by 2 bases and J by 5 bases, 3 bases remained unmatched. The CDR3 covers 14 residues. The CDR3 DNA is TGTGCCAGCAGCCAATTCGGGACAGGGTATGGCTACACCTTC. This codes for CASSQFGTGYGYTF.

The chain couples TRBV5-4 to TRBJ2-7; D perhaps matches TRBD2 (6 bases). The CDR3 is made up of 15 amino acids. Trimming took off 1 base at V and 0 bases at J, with 11 bases between the two ends. The germline V gene has CDR1 SGHNT and CDR2 YYREEE (reference sequence). The CDR3 coding sequence is TGTGCCAGCAGCTTGTCTGTGGGGGGCTCCTACGAGCAGTACTTC. Translating gives CASSLSVGGSYEQYF.

The chain uses TRBV27 and TRBJ1-1, with 8 bases aligning to TRBD1. The junction had 10 bases not matched to a gene; V was cut back by 2 bases and J by 11 bases. Germline CDR1 MNHEY, CDR2 SMNVEV (reference sequence). The CDR3 has 14 residues. CDR3 region: CASSLMPQGGFAFF. The CDR3 DNA follows: TGTGCCAGCAGTTTAATGCCACAGGGGGGTTTCGCTTTCTTT.

The V and J genes are TRBV24-1 and TRBJ1-3, with 10 bases fitting TRBD1. Germline CDR1 and CDR2: KGHDR and SFDVKD. The V and J ends lost 3 bases and 8 bases, in that order; junction bases with no gene match: 9. The CDR3 length is 16 residues. DNA for the CDR3: TGTGCCACCAGTGATCAATCCGGGACAGGGGCGGACACCATATATTTT. Amino acid sequence: CATSDQSGTGADTIYF.